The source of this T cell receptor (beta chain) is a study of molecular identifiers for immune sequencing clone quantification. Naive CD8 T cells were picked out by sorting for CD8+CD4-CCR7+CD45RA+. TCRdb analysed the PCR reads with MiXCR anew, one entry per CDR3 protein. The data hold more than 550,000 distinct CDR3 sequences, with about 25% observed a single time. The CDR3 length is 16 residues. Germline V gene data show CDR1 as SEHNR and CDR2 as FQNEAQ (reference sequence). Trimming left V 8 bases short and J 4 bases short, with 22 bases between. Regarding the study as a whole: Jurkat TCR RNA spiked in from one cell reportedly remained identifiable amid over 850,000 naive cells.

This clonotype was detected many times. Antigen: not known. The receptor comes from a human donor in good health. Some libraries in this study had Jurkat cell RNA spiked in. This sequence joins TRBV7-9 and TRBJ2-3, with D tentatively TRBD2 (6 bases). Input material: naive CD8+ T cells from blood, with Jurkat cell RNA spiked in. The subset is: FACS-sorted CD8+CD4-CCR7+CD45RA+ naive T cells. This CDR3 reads CASYGPGLRASDTQYF. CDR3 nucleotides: TGTGCCAGCTATGGACCGGGACTCCGAGCGTCAGATACGCAGTATTTT.